This section outlines one T cell receptor (beta chain) sequence together with its context. Its antigen is not yet known. No much larger clone exists at a distance of one base, and base qualities are not known. Libraries were constructed by PCR. The sample was run on an Illumina HiSeq 2500. TCR library preparation used molecular barcoding, with unique molecular identifiers applied to normalize quantification of the TCRbeta repertoire. Clones were called with MiXCR by TCRdb after fastp trimmed the public reads at Q25, and only in-frame beta chains were retained. Entries are consolidated by CDR3 protein sequence, retaining the most common genes and DNA. The sample yields over 200,000 distinct CDR3 sequences; approximately 11% were counted once. The ten largest clones represent approximately 28% of the sample. The treatment or condition tag for this specimen amounts to: allogeneic hematopoietic cell transplantation with graft depleted of TCRalphabeta T cells and CD19 B cells. TCRalphabeta/CD19-depleted allogeneic hematopoietic cell grafts were given to the transplant recipients, all of whom were children.

These data come from a study of T-cell reconstitution after alpha-beta-depleted transplantation in children listed by TCRdb under 2016. About the investigation overall: Using TCR repertoire profiling, the study followed T-cell immune reconstitution in a quantitative way in children after TCRalphabeta/CD19-depleted allogeneic hematopoietic cell transplantation. The paper's findings and limits, for the study overall: The apparently early recovery of alphabetaT-cell counts about two months after transplant reportedly depended on only several hundred rapidly expanded clones that came from non-depleted graft cells. Over the following months the frequencies of hyperexpanded clones went down, and after one year T-cell counts and TCRbeta diversity were mostly credited to newly produced T cells. In some patients, high TCRbeta diversity at day 60 was attributed to recipient T cells and intrathymic progenitors that had survived conditioning.

The sample was PBMCs, taken before TCRalphabeta/CD19-depleted stem cell transplant. This clonotype was sampled from a child younger than two with acute myeloid leukemia, due to receive a stem cell transplant.

CDR3 protein: CASGLSDQETQYF. The DNA is as follows: TGTGCCAGCGGACTCTCCGACCAAGAGACCCAGTACTTC. The rearrangement combines TRBV11-2 with TRBJ2-5; the D gene is possibly TRBD2, with 5 bases matching. Inclusive of the bounding cysteine and phenylalanine, the CDR3 is 13 residues long. Only CDR3 DNA remains: 39 bases, in frame from the first base. For CDR1 and CDR2, the germline V gene lists SGHAT and FQNNGV. V is pared back by 8 bases and J by 0 bases, with 10 bases lying between the germline termini.